This T cell receptor (beta chain) was sequenced for a study of cytomegalovirus exposure and HLA in healthy donors. Study-level background: Earlier sequencing of 150 million to 200 million T cells yielded 100 million to 140 million unique TCR beta sequences.

From germline, CDR1 is SEHNR and CDR2 FQNEAQ (reference sequence). The CDR3 is made up of 15 amino acids. V gave up 5 bases and J gave up 7 bases, with 18 bases separating them. The PCR employed 60 Vbeta primers together with 13 Jbeta primers. Libraries were prepared by immunoSEQ multiplex PCR; TCRdb keeps only in-frame clonotypes and omits some of them. The table has roughly 190,000 clones, around 75% seen once. Each donor was nominally healthy when sampled (though unrecorded immune exposures were likely). The material sequenced was PBMCs. The V call is TRBV7-9, the J call TRBJ1-3; tentatively, D is TRBD1 (6 bases). The TCR comes from a young woman in good health and CMV-seronegative. In DNA, the CDR3 is TGTGCCAGCAGCGCCGTAGGGGGAAACGGCAACACCATATATTTT. This gives the protein CASSAVGGNGNTIYF.